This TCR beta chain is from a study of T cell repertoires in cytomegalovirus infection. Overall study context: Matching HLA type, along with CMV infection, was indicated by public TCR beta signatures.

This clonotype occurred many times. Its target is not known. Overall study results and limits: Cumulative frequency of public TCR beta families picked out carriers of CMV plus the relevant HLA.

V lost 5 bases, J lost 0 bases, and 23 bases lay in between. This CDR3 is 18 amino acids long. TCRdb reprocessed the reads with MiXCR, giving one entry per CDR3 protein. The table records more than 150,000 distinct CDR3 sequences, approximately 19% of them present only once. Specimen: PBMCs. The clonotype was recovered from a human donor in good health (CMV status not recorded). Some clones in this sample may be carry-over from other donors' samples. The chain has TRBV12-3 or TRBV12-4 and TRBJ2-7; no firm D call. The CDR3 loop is CASSPREFTKRSSYEQYF. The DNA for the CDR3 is TGTGCCAGCAGTCCCCGTGAGTTCACCAAACGCAGCTCCTACGAGCAGTACTTC.